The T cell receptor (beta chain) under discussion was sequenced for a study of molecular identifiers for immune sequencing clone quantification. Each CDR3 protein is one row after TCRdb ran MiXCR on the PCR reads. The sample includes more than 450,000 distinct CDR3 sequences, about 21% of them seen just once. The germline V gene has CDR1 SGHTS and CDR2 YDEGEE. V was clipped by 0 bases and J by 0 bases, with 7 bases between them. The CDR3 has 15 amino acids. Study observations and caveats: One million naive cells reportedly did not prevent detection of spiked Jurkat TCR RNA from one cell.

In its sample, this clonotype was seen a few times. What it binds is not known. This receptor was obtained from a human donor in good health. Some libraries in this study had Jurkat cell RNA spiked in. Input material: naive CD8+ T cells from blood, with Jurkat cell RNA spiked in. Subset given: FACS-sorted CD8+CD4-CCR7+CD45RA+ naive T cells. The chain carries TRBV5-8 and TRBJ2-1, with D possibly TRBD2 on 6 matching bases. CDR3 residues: CASSLGGDSYNEQFF. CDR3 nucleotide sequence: TGTGCCAGCAGCTTGGGCGGGGACTCCTACAATGAGCAGTTCTTC.